A selection of T cell receptor beta chains follows, all from one sample in a study of blood T cell repertoires in COVID-19. TCRdb's copy holds only in-frame clones and misses some; the assay was immunoSEQ multiplex PCR. Of approximately 130,000 clones listed, around 87% are singletons. Input material: peripheral blood. The receptors were sampled from a woman aged 45-65 years who had recovered from COVID-19. CDR3s include the opening cysteine and the closing phenylalanine or tryptophan. A D gene is named only where the DNA matches it firmly. For some rows the clone size is stated as once, few or many, or as a class when expanded; others skip it.

V gene,J gene,D gene,clone size,CDR3 protein,CDR3 DNA
TRBV15,TRBJ2-1,TRBD1,NA,CATSRDFRGSTYNEQFF,TGTGCCACCAGCAGAGACTTCAGGGGGTCGACATACAATGAGCAGTTCTTC
TRBV4-1,TRBJ2-1,TRBD2,once,CASSKRGDYNEQFF,TGCGCCAGCAGCAAGCGGGGGGACTACAATGAGCAGTTCTTC
TRBV7-9,TRBJ2-3,TRBD2,NA,CASSLGLAGGSTHTDTQYF,TGTGCCAGCAGCTTAGGGCTAGCGGGAGGGTCTACTCACACAGATACGCAGTATTTT
TRBV11-2,TRBJ2-7,TRBD2,NA,CASSPGLARYYEQYF,TGTGCCAGCAGCCCGGGACTAGCTAGATACTACGAGCAGTACTTC
TRBV7-3,TRBJ1-2,TRBD1,NA,CASSVGGGYGYTF,TGTGCCAGCAGCGTAGGGGGCGGGTATGGCTACACCTTC
TRBV6-1,TRBJ2-2,NA,NA,CASSDMRGTGELFF,TGTGCCAGCAGTGATATGCGGGGTACCGGGGAGCTGTTTTTT
TRBV5-4,TRBJ2-1,NA,NA,CASSWDFNEQFF,TGTGCCAGCAGCTGGGACTTCAATGAGCAGTTCTTC
TRBV7-9,TRBJ1-4,TRBD1,NA,CASSLDIGGDEKLFF,TGTGCCAGCAGCTTAGACATAGGGGGCGATGAAAAACTGTTTTTT
TRBV7-2,TRBJ2-7,NA,NA,CASSDPRGGRRDEQYF,TGTGCCAGCAGCGACCCTCGAGGAGGGAGGCGGGACGAGCAGTACTTC
TRBV27,TRBJ1-2,NA,few,CASSPLGARGYTF,TGTGCCAGCAGTCCCTTGGGAGCCCGCGGCTACACCTTC
TRBV2,TRBJ2-3,TRBD1,NA,CASSDDRATDTQYF,TGTGCCAGCAGCGACGACAGGGCGACAGATACGCAGTATTTT
TRBV7-9,TRBJ2-1,TRBD2,NA,CASSSRAGGGNNEQFF,TGTGCCAGCAGCTCAAGAGCGGGGGGCGGGAACAATGAGCAGTTCTTC
TRBV12-5,TRBJ1-1,TRBD1,NA,CASGLRAEGQDHMNTEAFF,TGTGCTAGTGGTTTAAGAGCGGAGGGACAGGATCACATGAACACTGAAGCTTTCTTT
TRBV5-1,TRBJ2-7,TRBD2,NA,CASSQGLAGLYEQYF,TGCGCCAGCAGCCAGGGACTAGCGGGACTCTACGAGCAGTACTTC
TRBV2,TRBJ2-7,NA,NA,CASRAESLSYEQYF,TGTGCCAGCAGGGCGGAGTCGCTCTCCTACGAGCAGTACTTC
TRBV12-3/TRBV12-4,TRBJ2-1,TRBD1,NA,CASRTGTGEQFF,TGTGCCAGCAGGACAGGGACGGGTGAGCAGTTCTTC
TRBV13,TRBJ2-7,TRBD2,few,CASRATSGSETYEQYF,TGTGCCAGCAGAGCCACTAGCGGGAGCGAAACCTACGAGCAGTACTTC
TRBV20-1,TRBJ1-5,NA,NA,CSASDDETENSNQPQHF,TGCAGTGCTAGTGACGACGAGACAGAGAATAGCAATCAGCCCCAGCATTTT
TRBV29-1,TRBJ2-4,NA,once,CSVVWDITKNIQYF,TGCAGCGTTGTATGGGACATCACCAAAAACATTCAGTACTTC
TRBV7-9,TRBJ2-1,TRBD2,NA,CASSLEGGSYFHEQFF,TGTGCCAGCAGCTTAGAGGGCGGGAGTTATTTCCATGAGCAGTTCTTC
TRBV7-3,TRBJ1-1,NA,once,CASSQTPSTDTEAFF,TGTGCCAGCAGCCAAACTCCCTCGACAGACACTGAAGCTTTCTTT
TRBV28,TRBJ2-3,NA,NA,CASGGGGRDTQYF,TGTGCCAGCGGAGGAGGGGGCCGAGATACGCAGTATTTT
TRBV12-3/TRBV12-4,TRBJ1-1,TRBD1,few,CASCGQGPTEAFF,TGTGCCAGCTGCGGACAGGGGCCCACTGAAGCTTTCTTT
TRBV7-9,TRBJ2-5,NA,NA,CASSLLSGETQYF,TGTGCCAGCAGCTTATTGTCAGGAGAGACCCAGTACTTC
TRBV6-2/TRBV6-3,TRBJ2-7,TRBD2,NA,CASSFRLAGLPYEQYF,TGTGCCAGCAGTTTTCGACTAGCGGGCCTACCCTACGAGCAGTACTTC
TRBV30,TRBJ1-6,NA,NA,CAWSAEYNSPLHF,TGTGCCTGGAGCGCCGAGTATAATTCACCCCTCCACTTT
TRBV5-1,TRBJ1-3,TRBD1,once,CASSLQPTGYTIYF,TGCGCCAGCAGCTTGCAACCGACAGGGTACACCATATATTTT
TRBV6-1,TRBJ2-5,NA,NA,CTSSEARARGWTQYF,TGTACCAGCAGTGAGGCCCGGGCCCGCGGGTGGACCCAGTACTTC
TRBV9,TRBJ1-5,NA,NA,CASSVGGQGQPQHF,TGTGCCAGCAGCGTAGGAGGGCAAGGTCAGCCCCAGCATTTT
TRBV12-3/TRBV12-4,TRBJ2-3,NA,NA,CASGRGTDTQYF,TGTGCCAGCGGGAGAGGTACAGATACGCAGTATTTT
TRBV11-3,TRBJ2-1,TRBD2,NA,CASSPGLAGSSEQFF,TGTGCCAGCAGCCCGGGACTAGCGGGAAGCAGCGAGCAGTTCTTC
TRBV5-1,TRBJ1-1,NA,NA,CASSGSGYTEAFF,TGCGCCAGCAGTGGGTCGGGGTACACTGAAGCTTTCTTT
TRBV6-5,TRBJ1-1,TRBD1,NA,CASRPYGTGNTEAFF,TGTGCCAGCAGGCCGTATGGGACAGGGAACACTGAAGCTTTCTTT
TRBV14,TRBJ2-3,NA,NA,CASSQDRGQAISTDTQYF,TGTGCCAGCAGCCAAGATCGGGGACAAGCTATAAGCACAGATACGCAGTATTTT
TRBV27,TRBJ2-3,TRBD2,NA,CASGAGGFTDTQYF,TGTGCCAGCGGAGCGGGGGGTTTCACAGATACGCAGTATTTT
TRBV9,TRBJ2-1,NA,NA,CASSVSLQNEQFF,TGTGCCAGCAGCGTAAGTCTACAGAATGAGCAGTTCTTC
TRBV12-3/TRBV12-4,TRBJ2-1,NA,NA,CASSRSSEQFF,TGTGCCAGCTCACGTTCTAGCGAGCAGTTCTTC
TRBV9,TRBJ2-6,TRBD1,NA,CASSRSRTGSLNVLTF,TGTGCCAGCAGCAGATCCAGGACAGGCTCCCTCAACGTCCTGACTTTC
TRBV2,TRBJ1-5,TRBD1,NA,CASSPGTGVSHF,TGTGCCAGCAGTCCCGGGACAGGGGTATCGCATTTT
TRBV10-2,TRBJ1-1,TRBD1,NA,CASRPGTGDTEAFF,TGCGCCAGCAGACCCGGGACAGGGGACACTGAAGCTTTCTTT